One T cell receptor beta chain is described in this entry. Its specificity is not known. The sample belongs to a study of brain T cells in children with intractable seizures. Generated by immunoSEQ multiplex PCR, the TCRdb table keeps only in-frame clones and is missing some. The sample contains about 340,000 clones, nearly 95% of which appear only once. Stated time point: blood from clinic visit 5 months post-surgery; TSC patient then seizure free. V dropped 1 base and J dropped 3; count of bases not matched to a gene: 4. CDR3 length: 15 residues. CDR1 is SGHAT, CDR2 FQNNGV, per germline. Study results and caveats: Only CDR3 sequence similarity suggested viral specificity, without known HCMV serostatus. Pre-surgery blood may have been undersampled, hiding some clones.

The sample in question was peripheral blood, obtained 4 to 5 months after surgery. This chain connects TRBV11-2 to TRBJ2-7, with 9 bases identical to TRBD2. The receptor was isolated from a boy younger than two with tuberous sclerosis and intractable seizures. The CDR3, as DNA: TGTGCCAGCAGCTTAGCCGGGACTAGCCTCTACGAGCAGTACTTC. Translation: CASSLAGTSLYEQYF.